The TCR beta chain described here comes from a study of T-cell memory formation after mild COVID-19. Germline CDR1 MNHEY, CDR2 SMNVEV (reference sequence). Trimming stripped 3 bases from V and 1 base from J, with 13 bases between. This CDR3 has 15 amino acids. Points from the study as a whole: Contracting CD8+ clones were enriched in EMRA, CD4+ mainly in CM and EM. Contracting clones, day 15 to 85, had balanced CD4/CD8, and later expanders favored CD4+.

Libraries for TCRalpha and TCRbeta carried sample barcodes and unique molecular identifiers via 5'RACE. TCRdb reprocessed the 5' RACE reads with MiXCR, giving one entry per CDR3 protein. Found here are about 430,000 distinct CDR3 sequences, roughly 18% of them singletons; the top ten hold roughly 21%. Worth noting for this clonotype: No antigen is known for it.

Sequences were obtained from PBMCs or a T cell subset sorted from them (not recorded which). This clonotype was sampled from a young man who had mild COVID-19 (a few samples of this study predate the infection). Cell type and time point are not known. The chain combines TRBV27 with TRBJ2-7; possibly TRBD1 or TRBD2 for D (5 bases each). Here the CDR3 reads CASSFQGRDSYEQYF. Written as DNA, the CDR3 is TGTGCCAGCAGTTTTCAGGGACGGGATTCCTACGAGCAGTACTTC.